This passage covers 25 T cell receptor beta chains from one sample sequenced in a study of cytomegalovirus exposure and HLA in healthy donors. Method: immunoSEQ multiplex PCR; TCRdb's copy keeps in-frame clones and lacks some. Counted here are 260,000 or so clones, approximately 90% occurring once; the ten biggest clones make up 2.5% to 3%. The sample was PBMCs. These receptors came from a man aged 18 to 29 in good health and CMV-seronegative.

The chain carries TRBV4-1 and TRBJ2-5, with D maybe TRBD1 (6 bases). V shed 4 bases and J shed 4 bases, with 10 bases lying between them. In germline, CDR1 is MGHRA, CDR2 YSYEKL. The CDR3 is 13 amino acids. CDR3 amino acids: CASSRLRGETQYF. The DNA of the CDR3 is TGCGCCAGCAGCCGCCTCAGGGGAGAGACCCAGTACTTC.

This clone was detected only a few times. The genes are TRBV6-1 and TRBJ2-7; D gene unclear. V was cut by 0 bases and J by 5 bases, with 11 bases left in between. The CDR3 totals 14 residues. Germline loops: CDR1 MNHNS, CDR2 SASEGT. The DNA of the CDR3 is TGTGCCAGCAGTGAAGCTAACCACTCACACGAGCAGTACTTC. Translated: CASSEANHSHEQYF.

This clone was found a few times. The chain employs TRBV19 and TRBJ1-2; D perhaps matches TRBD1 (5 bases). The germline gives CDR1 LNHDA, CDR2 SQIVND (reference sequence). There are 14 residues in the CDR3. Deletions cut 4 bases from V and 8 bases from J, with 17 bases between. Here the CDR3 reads CASSTLGGVTGYTF. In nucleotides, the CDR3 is TGTGCCAGTAGTACCCTCGGGGGTGTCACCGGCTACACCTTC.

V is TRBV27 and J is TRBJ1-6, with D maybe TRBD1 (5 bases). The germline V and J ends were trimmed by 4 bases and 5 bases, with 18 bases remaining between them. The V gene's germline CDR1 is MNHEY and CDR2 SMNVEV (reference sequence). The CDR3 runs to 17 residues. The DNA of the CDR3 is TGTGCCAGCAGTTCCTTGGGGGAGGCGGGCCATAATTCACCCCTCCACTTT. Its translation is CASSSLGEAGHNSPLHF.

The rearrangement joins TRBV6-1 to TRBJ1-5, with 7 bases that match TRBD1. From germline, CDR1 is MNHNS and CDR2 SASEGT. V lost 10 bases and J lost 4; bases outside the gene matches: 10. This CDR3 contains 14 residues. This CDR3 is CATTPGQINQPQHF. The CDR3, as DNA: TGTGCCACCACCCCGGGACAGATAAATCAGCCCCAGCATTTT.

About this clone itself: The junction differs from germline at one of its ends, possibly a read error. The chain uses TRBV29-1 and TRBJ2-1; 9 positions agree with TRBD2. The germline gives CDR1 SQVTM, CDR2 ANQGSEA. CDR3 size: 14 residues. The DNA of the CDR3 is TGCAGCGTGGAAGCGGGGGGCCACTACAATGAGCAGTTCTTC. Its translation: CSVEAGGHYNEQFF.

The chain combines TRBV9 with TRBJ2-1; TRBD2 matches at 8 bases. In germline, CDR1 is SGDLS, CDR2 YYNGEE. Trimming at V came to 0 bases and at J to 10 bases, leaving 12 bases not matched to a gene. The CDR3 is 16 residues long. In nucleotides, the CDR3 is TGTGCCAGCAGCGTAGAATACGGGCTAGCGGGTGGCGAGCAGTTCTTC. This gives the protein CASSVEYGLAGGEQFF.

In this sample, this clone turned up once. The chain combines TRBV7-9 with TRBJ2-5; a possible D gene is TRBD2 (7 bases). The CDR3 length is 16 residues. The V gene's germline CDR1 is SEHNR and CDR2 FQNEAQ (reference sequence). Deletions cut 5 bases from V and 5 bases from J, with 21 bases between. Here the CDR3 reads CASSVPLGGGSETQYF. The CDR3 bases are TGTGCCAGCAGCGTCCCTCTTGGGGGGGGCTCGGAGACCCAGTACTTC.

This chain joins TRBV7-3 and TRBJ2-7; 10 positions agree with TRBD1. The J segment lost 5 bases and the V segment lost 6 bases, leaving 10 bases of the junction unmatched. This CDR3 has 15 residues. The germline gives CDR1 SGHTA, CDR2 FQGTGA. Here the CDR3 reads CASSRRGTGDHEQYF. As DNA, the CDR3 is TGTGCCAGCAGTCGACGAGGGACAGGGGACCACGAGCAGTACTTC.

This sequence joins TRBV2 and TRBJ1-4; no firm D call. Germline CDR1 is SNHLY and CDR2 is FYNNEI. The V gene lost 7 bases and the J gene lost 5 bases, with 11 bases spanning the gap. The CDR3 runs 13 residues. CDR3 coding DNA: TGTGCCAGCATTTATCGGTGGAATGAAAAACTGTTTTTT. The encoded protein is CASIYRWNEKLFF. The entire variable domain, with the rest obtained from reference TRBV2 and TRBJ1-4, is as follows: EPEVTQTPSHQVTQMGQEVILRCVPISNHLYFYWYRQILGQKVEFLVSFYNNEISEKSEIFDDQFSVERPDGSNFTLKIRSTKLEDSAMYFCASIYRWNEKLFFGSGTQLSVL.

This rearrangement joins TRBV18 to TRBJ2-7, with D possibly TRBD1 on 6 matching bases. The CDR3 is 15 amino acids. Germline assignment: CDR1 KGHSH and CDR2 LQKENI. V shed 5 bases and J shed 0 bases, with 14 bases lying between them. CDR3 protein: CASSTRDTNSYEQYF. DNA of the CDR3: TGTGCCAGCTCAACCAGGGACACCAACTCCTACGAGCAGTACTTC.

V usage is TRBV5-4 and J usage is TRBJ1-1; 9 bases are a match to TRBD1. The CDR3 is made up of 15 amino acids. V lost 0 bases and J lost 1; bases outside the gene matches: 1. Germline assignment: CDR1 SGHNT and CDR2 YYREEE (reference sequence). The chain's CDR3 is CASSLATGGNTEAFF. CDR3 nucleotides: TGTGCCAGCAGCTTGGCGACAGGGGGGAACACTGAAGCTTTCTTT. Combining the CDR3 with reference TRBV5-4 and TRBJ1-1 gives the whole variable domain ETGVTQSPTHLIKTRGQQVTLRCSSQSGHNTVSWYQQALGQGPQFIFQYYREEENGRGNFPPRFSGLQFPNYSSELNVNALELDDSALYLCASSLATGGNTEAFFGQGTRLTVV.

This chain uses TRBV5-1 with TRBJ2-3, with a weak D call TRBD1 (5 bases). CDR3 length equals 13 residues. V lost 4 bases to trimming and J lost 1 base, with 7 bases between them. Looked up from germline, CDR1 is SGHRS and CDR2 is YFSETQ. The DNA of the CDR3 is TGCGCCAGCAGCGAAGGGGGCACAGATACGCAGTATTTT. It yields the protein CASSEGGTDTQYF. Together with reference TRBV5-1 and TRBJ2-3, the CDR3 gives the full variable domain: KAGVTQTPRYLIKTRGQQVTLSCSPISGHRSVSWYQQTPGQGLQFLFEYFSETQRNKGNFPGRFSGRQFSNSRSEMNVSTLELGDSALYLCASSEGGTDTQYFGPGTRLTVL.

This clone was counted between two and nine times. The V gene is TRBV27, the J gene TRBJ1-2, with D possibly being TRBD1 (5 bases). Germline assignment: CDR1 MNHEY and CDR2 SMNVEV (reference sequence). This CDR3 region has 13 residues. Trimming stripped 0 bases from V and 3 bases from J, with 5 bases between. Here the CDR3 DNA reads TGTGCCAGCAGTTTATCCAGGGACTATGGCTACACCTTC. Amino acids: CASSLSRDYGYTF.

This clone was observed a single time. CDR3 sequence: CASSLSPRQGFDGYTF. In nucleotides, the CDR3 is TGTGCCAGCAGTTTATCCCCGCGACAGGGGTTCGACGGCTACACCTTC. This chain uses TRBV27 with TRBJ1-2, with 8 nucleotides matching TRBD1. The V segment lost 0 bases and the J segment 8 bases; nucleotides outside the gene matches: 11. This CDR3 contains 16 residues. Looked up from germline, CDR1 is MNHEY and CDR2 is SMNVEV (reference sequence).

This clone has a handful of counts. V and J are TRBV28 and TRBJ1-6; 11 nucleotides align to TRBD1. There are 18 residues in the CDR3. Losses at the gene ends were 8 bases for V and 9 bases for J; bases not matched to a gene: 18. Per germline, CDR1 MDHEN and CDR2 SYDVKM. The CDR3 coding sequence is TGTGCCAGCGCGATTGGTGGGCAGCAGGGACAGGGGGGTTCACCCCTCCACTTT. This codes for CASAIGGQQGQGGSPLHF.

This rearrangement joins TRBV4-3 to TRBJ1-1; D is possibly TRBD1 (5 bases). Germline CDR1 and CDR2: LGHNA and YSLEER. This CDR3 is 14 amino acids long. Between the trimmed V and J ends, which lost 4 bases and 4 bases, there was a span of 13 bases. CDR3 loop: CASSRLEGSTEAFF. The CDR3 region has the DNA TGCGCCAGCAGCCGACTAGAGGGGAGCACTGAAGCTTTCTTT.

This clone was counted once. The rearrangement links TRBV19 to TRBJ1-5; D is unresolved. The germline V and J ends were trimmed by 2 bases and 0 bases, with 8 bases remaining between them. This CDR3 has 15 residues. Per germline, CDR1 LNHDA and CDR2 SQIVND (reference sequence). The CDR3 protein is CASSINSYSNQPQHF. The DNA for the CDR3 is TGTGCCAGTAGTATAAACAGTTATAGCAATCAGCCCCAGCATTTT.

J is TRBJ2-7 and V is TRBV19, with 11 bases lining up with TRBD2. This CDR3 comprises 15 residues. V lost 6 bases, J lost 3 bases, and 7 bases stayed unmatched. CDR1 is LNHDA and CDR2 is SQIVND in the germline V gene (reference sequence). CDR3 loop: CASSRTSGSNYEQYF. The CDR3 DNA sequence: TGTGCCAGTAGCCGAACTAGCGGGAGTAACTACGAGCAGTACTTC.

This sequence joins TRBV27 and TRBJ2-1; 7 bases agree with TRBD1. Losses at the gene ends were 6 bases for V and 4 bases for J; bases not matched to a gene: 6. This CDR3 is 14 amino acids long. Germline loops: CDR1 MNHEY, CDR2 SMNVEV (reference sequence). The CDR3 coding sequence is TGTGCCAGCAGGATGCCGGGACAGTACAATGAGCAGTTCTTC. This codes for CASRMPGQYNEQFF.

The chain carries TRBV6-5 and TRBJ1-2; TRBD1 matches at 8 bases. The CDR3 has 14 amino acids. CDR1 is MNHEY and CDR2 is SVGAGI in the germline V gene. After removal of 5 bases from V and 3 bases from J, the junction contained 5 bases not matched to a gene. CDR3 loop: CASSPGQDYYGYTF. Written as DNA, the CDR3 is TGTGCCAGCAGTCCGGGACAGGATTACTATGGCTACACCTTC.

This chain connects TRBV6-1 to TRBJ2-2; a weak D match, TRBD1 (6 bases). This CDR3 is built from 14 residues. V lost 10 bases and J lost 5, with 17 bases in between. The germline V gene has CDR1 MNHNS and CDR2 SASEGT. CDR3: CATSFQGQTGELFF. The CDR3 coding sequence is TGTGCCACCTCATTCCAGGGACAAACCGGGGAGCTGTTTTTT.

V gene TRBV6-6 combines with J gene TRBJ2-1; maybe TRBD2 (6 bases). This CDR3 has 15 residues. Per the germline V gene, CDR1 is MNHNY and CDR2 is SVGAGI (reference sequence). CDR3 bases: TGTGCGAGTAAGGGTCCGGGGGTCTCCTACAATGAGCAGTTCTTC. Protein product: CASKGPGVSYNEQFF.

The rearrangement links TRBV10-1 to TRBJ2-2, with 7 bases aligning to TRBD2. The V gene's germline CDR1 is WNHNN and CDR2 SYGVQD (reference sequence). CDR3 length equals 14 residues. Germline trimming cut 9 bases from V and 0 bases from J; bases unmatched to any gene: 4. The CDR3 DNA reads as TGCGCCAGTCGCGGACTAGCGAACACCGGGGAGCTGTTTTTT. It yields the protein CASRGLANTGELFF.

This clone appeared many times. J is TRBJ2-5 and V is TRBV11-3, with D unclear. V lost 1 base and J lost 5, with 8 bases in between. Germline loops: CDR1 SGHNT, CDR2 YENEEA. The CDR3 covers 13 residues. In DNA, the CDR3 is TGTGCCAGCAGCTTAGGAACACGCGAGACCCAGTACTTC. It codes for CASSLGTRETQYF.